This T cell receptor beta chain stems from a study of blood T cell repertoires in COVID-19. V lost 1 base, J lost 0 bases, and 12 bases lay in between. The V gene's germline CDR1 is MNHEY and CDR2 SVGAGI. CDR3 size: 16 residues. Some clones are missing from TCRdb's copy, which holds only in-frame ones; the method was immunoSEQ multiplex PCR. The sample holds tens of thousands of clones, roughly 88% seen once. The sample taken for sequencing was peripheral blood. The chain has TRBV6-5 and TRBJ1-2; a possible D gene is TRBD1 (6 bases). The sequence was obtained from a human donor in a cohort sampled during active COVID-19. The CDR3 nucleotides are TGTGCCAGCAGTTACTTCGGACAGAGCGCTAACTATGGCTACACCTTC. Its protein product is CASSYFGQSANYGYTF.